The entry below describes one TCR beta chain. Its antigen is as yet unknown. Just one base apart from a much larger clone, this may be a read error. The data are from a study of breast tumors, draining lymph nodes, adjacent tissues. Samples came from axillary lymph nodes draining the breast cancer. Study-wide results and limits: Compared with lymph nodes, tumors were less diverse; compared with nontumor tissue, more. Compared with basal-like, luminal-like tumors shared significantly more repertoire with nontumor tissue. The data were judged consistent with most tumor T cells coming from lymph node and expanding in tumor. Data only fit, rather than demonstrated, lymph node origin of most tumor T cells.

The germline gives CDR1 DFQATT, CDR2 SNEGSKA (reference sequence). The CDR3 consists of 12 residues. V was cut by 5 bases and J by 0 bases, with 8 bases left in between. TCRdb recomputed calls from the multiplex PCR reads with MiXCR, one row per CDR3 protein. The repertoire holds over 100,000 distinct CDR3 sequences, with about 22% as singletons. The rearrangement uses TRBV20-1 and TRBJ2-7; D gene uncertain. This receptor was identified in a female donor with breast cancer. Some clones in this sample may be carry-over from other donors' samples. The sample consisted of axillary lymph node tissue. CDR3 DNA sequence: TGCAGTGCTCAGGCTGGCTCCTACGAGCAGTACTTC. This translates into CSAQAGSYEQYF.